Sequencing of this TCR beta chain was carried out in a study of blood T cells in healthy people across ages. Together with a sample-barcoded 5' primer, a J-beta primer mix was included in a second PCR lasting about 7 to 12 cycles. A single record per CDR3 protein comes from TCRdb applying MiXCR to the 5' RACE reads. This repertoire shows around 1,700,000 distinct CDR3 sequences, approximately 28% found once; its top ten account for approximately 7.7%. Per germline, CDR1 LGHNT and CDR2 FRNRAP. Trimming left V 7 bases short and J 1 base short, with 14 bases between. The CDR3 extends over 14 amino acids.

The chain is built from TRBV12-5 and TRBJ2-7; D remains ambiguous. The material sequenced was blood. The sequence derives from a woman aged 25 to 45 in good health. The CDR3 sequence is CASASRAISYEQYF. The CDR3 region has the DNA TGTGCTAGTGCTTCTCGGGCTATATCCTACGAGCAGTACTTC.